This T cell receptor (beta chain) was documented in a study of T-cell reconstitution after alpha-beta-depleted transplantation in children. At least ten counts were recorded for this clonotype. Construction of the TCRbeta library involved unique molecular identifiers. TCRdb analysed the PCR reads with MiXCR anew, one entry per CDR3 protein. The sample shows roughly 200,000 distinct CDR3 sequences, roughly a tenth of them seen only once. There are 16 residues in the CDR3. Germline V lookup: CDR1 SGHRS, CDR2 YFSETQ. V lost 0 bases to trimming and J lost 10 bases; unmatched junction nucleotides: 13. The receptor's source is a child under three years old with acute myeloid leukemia, due to receive a stem cell transplant. Sequences were derived from PBMCs, sampled before TCRalphabeta/CD19-depleted stem cell transplant. J is TRBJ2-7 and V is TRBV5-1; TRBD2 matches 10 bases. The CDR3 reads CASSLAKLAGGREQYF. The DNA for the CDR3 is TGCGCCAGCAGCTTGGCCAAGTTAGCGGGAGGAAGAGAACAGTACTTC.